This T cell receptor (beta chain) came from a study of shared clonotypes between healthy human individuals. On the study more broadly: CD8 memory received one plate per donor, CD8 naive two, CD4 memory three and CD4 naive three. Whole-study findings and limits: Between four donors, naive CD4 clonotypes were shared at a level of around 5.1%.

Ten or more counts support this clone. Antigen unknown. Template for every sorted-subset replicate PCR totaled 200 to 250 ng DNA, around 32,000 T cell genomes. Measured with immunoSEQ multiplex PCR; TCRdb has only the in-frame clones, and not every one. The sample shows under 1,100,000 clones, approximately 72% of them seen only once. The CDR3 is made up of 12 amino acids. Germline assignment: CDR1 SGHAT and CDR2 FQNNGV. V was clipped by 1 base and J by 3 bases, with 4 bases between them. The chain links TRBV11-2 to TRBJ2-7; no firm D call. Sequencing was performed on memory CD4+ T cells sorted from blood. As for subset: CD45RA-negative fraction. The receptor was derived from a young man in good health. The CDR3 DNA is TGTGCCAGCAGCTTAGTGAGCTACGAGCAGTACTTC. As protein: CASSLVSYEQYF.